The 21 T cell receptor beta chains in this list originate from one sample, sequenced in a study of regulatory T cells in long-lasting Graves disease. Relying on iRepertoire HTBI primers and Arm-PCR of CDR3 regions, the team built TCR beta libraries. TCRdb ran MiXCR on the multiplex PCR reads and lists one entry per CDR3 protein. The repertoire includes a few hundred thousand distinct CDR3 sequences, 20% to 25% of them detected once, and about an eighth sits in the top ten. Described time point: persistent/refractory GD, antithyroid drugs over 5 years with positive TRAb. With RNA extracted from PBMCs as input, the TCR library was made. The sample consisted of peripheral blood mononuclear cells (PBMCs), taken when the disease was refractory, from a patient treated with antithyroid drugs. The receptors originated from a female donor with Graves disease.

This clonotype came up many times. V usage is TRBV28 and J usage is TRBJ1-6; no definite D call. Germline loops: CDR1 MDHEN, CDR2 SYDVKM. The CDR3 runs 15 residues. V lost 1 base and J lost 7, with 11 bases in between. Here the CDR3 DNA reads TGTGCCAGCAGTTTATCGTCGACGCGGAATTCACCCCTCCACTTT. Translation: CASSLSSTRNSPLHF.

This clonotype was found a few times. The chain couples TRBV7-3 to TRBJ1-2; 7 bases map to TRBD1. The V gene end was trimmed by 5 bases and the J gene end by 7 bases; junction bases not matched to a gene: 4. The CDR3 totals 12 residues. The V gene's germline CDR1 is SGHTA and CDR2 FQGTGA. The CDR3 nucleotides are TGTGCCAGCAGCCAAAACAGGGGTGGCTACACCTTC. Protein: CASSQNRGGYTF.

This clonotype was seen at least ten times. CDR3 sequence reads: CASSLEVTQYF. The CDR3 nucleotides read TGTGCCAGCAGCTTGGAGGTGACCCAGTACTTC. The chain couples TRBV11-3 to TRBJ2-5; D is possibly TRBD2 (5 bases). The CDR3 covers 11 residues. Germline V gives CDR1 SGHNT, CDR2 YENEEA. V was shortened by 3 bases and J by 7 bases, with 6 bases between the two germline ends.

The V gene is TRBV7-9, the J gene TRBJ2-7, with D perhaps matching TRBD2 (6 bases). The CDR3 contains 13 residues. V was pared by 5 bases and J by 7 bases, with 15 bases between. Germline V CDR1 and CDR2: SEHNR, FQNEAQ (reference sequence). This CDR3 is CASSLTGSGEQYF. The CDR3 DNA sequence: TGTGCCAGCAGCCTTACCGGGAGCGGAGAGCAGTACTTC.

This clonotype was detected a few times. This chain uses TRBV5-1 with TRBJ1-6; D gene uncertain. V lost 4 bases to trimming and J lost 7 bases, with 15 bases between them. This CDR3 is built from 15 residues. Germline assignment: CDR1 SGHRS and CDR2 YFSETQ. The CDR3 region has the DNA TGCGCCAGCAGCCCTTGGGAGCCCAGAAATTCACCCCTCCACTTT. The encoded protein is CASSPWEPRNSPLHF.

V usage is TRBV25-1 and J usage is TRBJ2-7; 9 nucleotides match TRBD2. CDR1 is MGHDK, CDR2 SYGVNS, per germline. This CDR3 contains 14 residues. V shed 2 bases, J shed 5 bases, and the junction held 4 bases outside the gene matches. CDR3 sequence (DNA): TGTGCCAGCAGTGAAAGCGGGGGGACCGACGAGCAGTACTTC. Its protein product is CASSESGGTDEQYF.

CDR3 sequence reads: CASSEGTGGPSRPQHF. The CDR3 DNA is TGTGCCAGCAGCGAGGGGACAGGGGGTCCCAGTCGGCCCCAGCATTTT. V is TRBV7-6 and J is TRBJ1-5; 11 nucleotides align to TRBD1. The CDR3 is 16 residues long. The trim removed 5 bases at V and 9 bases at J, leaving 12 bases unmatched. Germline lookup yields CDR1 SGHVS and CDR2 FNYEAQ.

There are many counts of this clonotype. The rearrangement joins TRBV28 to TRBJ1-6, with D unresolved. This CDR3 spans 16 amino acids. V was clipped by 1 base and J by 2 bases, with 9 bases between them. Germline V gene lookup returns CDR1 MDHEN and CDR2 SYDVKM. The CDR3 bases are TGTGCCAGCAGTTTATTTAGTAGCGCCTATAATTCACCCCTCCACTTT. Protein product: CASSLFSSAYNSPLHF.

This clonotype was found a few times. The chain combines TRBV20-1 with TRBJ2-7, with no clear D. The germline V gene encodes CDR1 DFQATT and CDR2 SNEGSKA (reference sequence). V was pared by 4 bases and J by 5 bases, with 33 bases between. The CDR3 extends over 19 amino acids. CDR3 sequence (DNA): TGCAGTGCTATCGACCAGCGTAAGGGTTCGGGCAGGTCGAGGAACGAGCAGTACTTC. It encodes CSAIDQRKGSGRSRNEQYF.

The chain carries TRBV6-2 or TRBV6-3 and TRBJ1-5; D is possibly TRBD1 (6 bases). Germline loops: CDR1 MNHEY, CDR2 SVGEGT. V lost 5 bases, J lost 6 bases, and 11 bases lay in between. The CDR3 has 13 residues. Here the CDR3 reads CASSKGVAQPQHF. CDR3 in DNA: TGTGCCAGCAGTAAGGGGGTTGCTCAGCCCCAGCATTTT.

In its sample, this clonotype was seen a few times. The V call is TRBV4-2, the J call TRBJ1-2; tentatively, D is TRBD1 (5 bases). V was shortened by 3 bases and J by 4 bases, with 9 bases between the two germline ends. The length of the CDR3 is 13 residues. Per the germline V gene, CDR1 is LGHNA and CDR2 is YNFKEQ. In DNA form, the CDR3 reads TGTGCCAGCAGCCATGACAGCGGCTATGGCTACACCTTC. It is translated as CASSHDSGYGYTF.

The chain is built from TRBV6-1 and TRBJ1-1; D might be TRBD1 (6 bases). The CDR3 runs 14 residues. Per the germline V gene, CDR1 is MNHNS and CDR2 is SASEGT. V was clipped by 7 bases and J by 7 bases, with 19 bases between them. DNA for the CDR3: TGTGCCAGCATCCTTACGTTGGGGACAAGTGAAGCTTTCTTT. Amino acid sequence: CASILTLGTSEAFF.

The table lists this clonotype with a few counts. The V gene is TRBV7-8, the J gene TRBJ1-4; D is unresolved. Germline V gene lookup returns CDR1 SGHVS and CDR2 FQNEAQ. This CDR3 region has 18 residues. The V end was cut by 3 bases, the J end by 0 bases, with 17 bases between. The CDR3 spells CASSFSGGPIPTNEKLFF. The CDR3 coding sequence is TGTGCCAGCAGCTTTTCTGGCGGCCCTATTCCAACTAATGAAAAACTGTTTTTT.

The chain employs TRBV28 and TRBJ1-5, with 7 bases identical to TRBD1. The V and J ends lost 0 bases and 6 bases, in that order; junction bases with no gene match: 5. The CDR3 is 15 amino acids. Germline CDR1 reads MDHEN; CDR2 reads SYDVKM. The DNA for the CDR3 is TGTGCCAGCAGTTTATGGACAGGGACAAGTCAGCCCCAGCATTTT. Protein: CASSLWTGTSQPQHF.

The gene calls are TRBV5-1 and TRBJ2-7, with 13 nucleotides matching TRBD2. The V and J ends lost 0 bases and 5 bases, in that order; junction bases with no gene match: 14. Germline CDR1 reads SGHRS; CDR2 reads YFSETQ. This CDR3 is 19 amino acids long. This chain's CDR3 is CASSLGLAGGPPFQDEQYF. CDR3 in DNA: TGCGCCAGCAGCTTGGGACTAGCGGGAGGCCCGCCGTTTCAGGACGAGCAGTACTTC. The variable domain in full, completed from reference TRBV5-1 and TRBJ2-7, reads KAGVTQTPRYLIKTRGQQVTLSCSPISGHRSVSWYQQTPGQGLQFLFEYFSETQRNKGNFPGRFSGRQFSNSRSEMNVSTLELGDSALYLCASSLGLAGGPPFQDEQYFGPGTRLTVT.

The J gene is TRBJ2-5, the V gene TRBV24-1, with 8 bases identical to TRBD1. The V gene's germline CDR1 is KGHDR and CDR2 SFDVKD. Trimming cost V 2 bases and J 5 bases; bases outside gene matches: 6. CDR3 length: 15 amino acids. This chain's CDR3 is CATSDSGQGRETQYF. The DNA of the CDR3 is TGTGCCACCAGTGATTCCGGACAGGGAAGGGAGACCCAGTACTTC.

This clonotype was seen many times. This rearrangement joins TRBV3-1 to TRBJ1-4; D unclear. V lost 7 bases and J lost 8, with 20 bases in between. Germline-derived CDR1 and CDR2 are LGHDT and YNNKEL (reference sequence). This CDR3 contains 15 residues. The CDR3 DNA is TGTGCCAGCAAGACAAGGGTGAACAGTCGGGAAAAACTGTTTTTT. Translating it yields CASKTRVNSREKLFF.

This clonotype was observed a few times. This chain uses TRBV27 with TRBJ2-7, with a possible D match to TRBD2 (6 bases). The V gene lost 8 bases and the J gene lost 3 bases, with 14 bases spanning the gap. CDR1 is MNHEY, CDR2 SMNVEV, per germline (reference sequence). The CDR3 length is 13 residues. The CDR3 DNA reads TGTGCCAGCGCCTACCGGGGGAGCTACGAGCAGTACTTC. As protein: CASAYRGSYEQYF.

Ten or more counts support this clonotype. The chain employs TRBV2 and TRBJ1-5; 9 bases fit TRBD1. The CDR3 covers 18 residues. With V trimmed by 4 bases and J by 2 bases, 12 bases remained unmatched. The germline V gene encodes CDR1 SNHLY and CDR2 FYNNEI. This CDR3 is CASSVTRQGVLRNQPQHF. Here the CDR3 DNA reads TGTGCCAGCAGTGTGACGAGACAGGGGGTCTTACGCAATCAGCCCCAGCATTTT.

This clonotype was counted a few times. This chain links TRBV29-1 with TRBJ1-2, with D possibly being TRBD1 (5 bases). V was trimmed by 7 bases and J by 6 bases, leaving 6 bases between them. CDR1 and CDR2 from the germline V gene are SQVTM and ANQGSEA. The CDR3 length is 9 residues. CDR3 residues: CSAGHGYTF. In DNA, the CDR3 is TGCAGCGCAGGGCATGGCTACACCTTC.

The V call is TRBV24-1, the J call TRBJ2-3; 8 bases are a match to TRBD1. J was trimmed by 1 base and V by 1 base; bases with no gene match: 3. In germline, CDR1 is KGHDR, CDR2 SFDVKD. CDR3 length: 16 residues. CDR3 nucleotide sequence: TGTGCCACCAGTGATTTTATGGGACAGGGCACAGATACGCAGTATTTT. Protein sequence: CATSDFMGQGTDTQYF.